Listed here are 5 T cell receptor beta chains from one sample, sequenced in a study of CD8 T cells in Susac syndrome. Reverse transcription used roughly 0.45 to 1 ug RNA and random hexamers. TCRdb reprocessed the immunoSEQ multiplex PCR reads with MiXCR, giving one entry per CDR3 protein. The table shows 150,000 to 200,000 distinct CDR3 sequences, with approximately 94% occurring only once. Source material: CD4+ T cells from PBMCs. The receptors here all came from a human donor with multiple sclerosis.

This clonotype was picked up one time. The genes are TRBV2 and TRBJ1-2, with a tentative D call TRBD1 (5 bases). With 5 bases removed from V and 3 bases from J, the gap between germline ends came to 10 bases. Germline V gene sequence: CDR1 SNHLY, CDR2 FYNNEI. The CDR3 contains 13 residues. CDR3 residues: CASSNGRDYGYTF. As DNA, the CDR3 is TGTGCCAGCAGTAACGGCAGGGACTATGGCTACACCTTC.

CDR3 coding DNA: TGTGCCAGCTCACCCTCGGCGGCCCCCACAGATACGCAGTATTTT. As protein: CASSPSAAPTDTQYF. The chain joins TRBV18 to TRBJ2-3, with D hard to call. Trimming cost V 3 bases and J 2 bases, with 12 bases left between them. Germline V CDR1 and CDR2: KGHSH, LQKENI. The CDR3 is made up of 15 amino acids.

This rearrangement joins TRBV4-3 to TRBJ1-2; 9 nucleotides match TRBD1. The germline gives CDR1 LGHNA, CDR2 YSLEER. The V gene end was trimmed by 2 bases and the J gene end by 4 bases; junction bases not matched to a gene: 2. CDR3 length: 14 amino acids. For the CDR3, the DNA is TGCGCCAGCAGCCAAACAGGGGGCGGCTATGGCTACACCTTC. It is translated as CASSQTGGGYGYTF.

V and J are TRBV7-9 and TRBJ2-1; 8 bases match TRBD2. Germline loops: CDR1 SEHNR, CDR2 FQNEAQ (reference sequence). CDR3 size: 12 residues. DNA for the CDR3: TGTGCAAGCGGGACTAGGACCAATGAGCAGTTCTTC. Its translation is CASGTRTNEQFF.

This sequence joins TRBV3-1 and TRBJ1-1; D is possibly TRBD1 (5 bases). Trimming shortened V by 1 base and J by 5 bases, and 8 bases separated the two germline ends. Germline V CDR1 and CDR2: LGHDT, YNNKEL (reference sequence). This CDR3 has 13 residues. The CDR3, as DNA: TGTGCCAGCAGCCAAGTAGGGGAGACTGAAGCTTTCTTT. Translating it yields CASSQVGETEAFF.